These 7 T cell receptor beta chains originate from one sample sequenced in a study of CXCR3-negative and CXCR3-positive naive CD8 T cells. Study findings and constraints: A higher hydrophobicity marked the TRB CDR3s of CXCR3-positive naive cells versus CXCR3-negative naive cells.

UMI-labeled TRB cDNA libraries were prepared by 5' RACE. TCRdb reprocessed the 5' RACE reads, with one entry per CDR3 protein and no DNA. This listing includes under 150,000 distinct CDR3 sequences. The antigens for these receptors are not known. The specimen sequenced was naive CXCR3+ CD8+ T cells from blood. Subset given: CD45RO-CCR7+CD27+CD95- naive CD8+ T cells expressing CXCR3 (TNR3+). The receptor source for this set is a human donor in good health. Some clones in this sample may be carry-over from other donors' samples.

J is TRBJ1-1 and V is TRBV9; without DNA, the TCRdb call of TRBD1 cannot be checked. This CDR3 spans 15 amino acids. In germline, CDR1 is SGDLS, CDR2 YYNGEE. The CDR3: CASSVPDGMNTEAFF.

This chain links TRBV28 with TRBJ1-1. Germline V gene lookup returns CDR1 MDHEN and CDR2 SYDVKM. The CDR3 extends over 14 amino acids. The chain's CDR3 is CASSLLPANTEAFF.

This CDR3 reads CSVVGISGAHYSTDTQYF. The V gene is TRBV29-1, the J gene TRBJ2-3; TCRdb's D gene call, TRBD2, goes unchecked for lack of DNA. Per the germline V gene, CDR1 is SQVTM and CDR2 is ANQGSEA. The CDR3 is 18 residues long.

The V gene is TRBV20-1, the J gene TRBJ2-1; TCRdb calls TRBD2, which cannot be checked without DNA. CDR1 is DFQATT, CDR2 SNEGSKA, per germline (reference sequence). This CDR3 has 12 amino acids. The CDR3 here is CSSGGAYNEQFF.

V is TRBV4-1 and J is TRBJ2-1; TCRdb gives TRBD2 as the D gene, but with no DNA this cannot be confirmed. Germline loops: CDR1 MGHRA, CDR2 YSYEKL. The CDR3 is 15 amino acids. Here the CDR3 reads CASSQEPGGPNEQFF.

This sequence joins TRBV5-1 and TRBJ2-7; TCRdb's assignment of TRBD1 cannot be checked, as there is no DNA. In germline, CDR1 is SGHRS, CDR2 YFSETQ. CDR3 length: 14 amino acids. The CDR3 sequence: CASSLWGQGYEQYF.

The chain combines TRBV7-9 with TRBJ1-5; no DNA is available, so the TRBD1 call from TCRdb remains unchecked. Per germline, CDR1 SEHNR and CDR2 FQNEAQ (reference sequence). This CDR3 contains 15 residues. The CDR3 here is CASSDQTGGEQPQHF.